This T cell receptor beta chain was sequenced for a study of shared clonotypes between healthy human individuals. Profiling relied on immunoSEQ multiplex PCR, and the TCRdb table lists in-frame clones only, not all of them. The sample lists 2 million to 2.5 million clones, almost 96% occurring once. This CDR3 spans 14 amino acids. With 2 bases clipped from V and 7 bases from J, the junction kept 5 bases outside the gene matches. Per the germline V gene, CDR1 is KGHSH and CDR2 is LQKENI. Sequenced material: naive CD4+ T cells sorted from blood. The subset is: CD45RA+ positively selected. The chain is built from TRBV18 and TRBJ1-3, with 7 positions matching TRBD1. The sequence was collected from a man aged 18 to 30 in good health. CDR3: CASSPGTDENTIYF. The CDR3 DNA is TGTGCCAGCTCACCAGGGACAGACGAGAACACCATATATTTT. Looking up the rest from reference TRBV18 and TRBJ1-3 gives the full variable domain: NAGVMQNPRHLVRRRGQEARLRCSPMKGHSHVYWYRQLPEEGLKFMVYLQKENIIDESGMPKERFSAEFPKEGPSILRIQQVVRGDSAAYFCASSPGTDENTIYFGEGSWLTVV.